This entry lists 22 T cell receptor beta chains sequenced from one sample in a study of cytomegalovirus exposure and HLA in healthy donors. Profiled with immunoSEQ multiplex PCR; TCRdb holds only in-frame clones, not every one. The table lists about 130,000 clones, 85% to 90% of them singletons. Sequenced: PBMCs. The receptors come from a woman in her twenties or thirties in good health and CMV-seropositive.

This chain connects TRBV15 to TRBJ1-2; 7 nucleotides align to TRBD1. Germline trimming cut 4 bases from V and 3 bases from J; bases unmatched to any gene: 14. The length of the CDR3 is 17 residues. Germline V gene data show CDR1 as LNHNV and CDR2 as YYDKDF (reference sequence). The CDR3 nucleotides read TGTGCCACCAGCACCAGGACAGGCCCAGTGGGATACTATGGCTACACCTTC. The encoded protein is CATSTRTGPVGYYGYTF. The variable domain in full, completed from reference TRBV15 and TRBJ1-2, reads DAMVIQNPRYQVTQFGKPVTLSCSQTLNHNVMYWYQQKSSQAPKLLFHYYDKDFNNEADTPDNFQSRRPNTSFCFLDIRSPGLGDTAMYLCATSTRTGPVGYYGYTFGSGTRLTVV.

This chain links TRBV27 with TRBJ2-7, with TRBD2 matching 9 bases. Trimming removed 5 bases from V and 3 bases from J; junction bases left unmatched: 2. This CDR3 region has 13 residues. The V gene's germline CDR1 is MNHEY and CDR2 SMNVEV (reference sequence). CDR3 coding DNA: TGTGCCAGCAGTCTAGCGGGGAACTACGAGCAGTACTTC. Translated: CASSLAGNYEQYF.

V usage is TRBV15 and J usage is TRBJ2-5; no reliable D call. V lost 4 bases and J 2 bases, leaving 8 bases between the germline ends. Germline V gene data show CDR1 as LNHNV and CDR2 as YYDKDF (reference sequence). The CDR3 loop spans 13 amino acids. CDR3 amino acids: CATSTQTQETQYF. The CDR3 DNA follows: TGTGCCACCAGCACCCAGACTCAAGAGACCCAGTACTTC.

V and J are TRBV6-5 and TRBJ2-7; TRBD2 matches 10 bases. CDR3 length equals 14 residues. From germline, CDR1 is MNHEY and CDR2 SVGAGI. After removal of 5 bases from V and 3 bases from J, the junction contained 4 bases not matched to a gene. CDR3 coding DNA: TGTGCCAGCAGTCTAGCGGGAGCTATCTACGAGCAGTACTTC. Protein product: CASSLAGAIYEQYF.

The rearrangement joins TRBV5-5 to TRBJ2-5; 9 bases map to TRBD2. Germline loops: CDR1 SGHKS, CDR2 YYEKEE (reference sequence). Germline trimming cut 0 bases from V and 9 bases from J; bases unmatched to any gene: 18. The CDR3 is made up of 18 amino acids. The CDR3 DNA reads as TGTGCCAGCAGCTTGGCTCCCCCCACCGCGGGAGGGTGGGCGGCCCAGTACTTC. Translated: CASSLAPPTAGGWAAQYF.

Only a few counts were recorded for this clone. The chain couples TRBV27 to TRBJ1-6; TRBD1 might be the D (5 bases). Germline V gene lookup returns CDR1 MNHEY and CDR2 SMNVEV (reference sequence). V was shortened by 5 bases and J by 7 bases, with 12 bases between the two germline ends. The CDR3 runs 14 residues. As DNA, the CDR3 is TGTGCCAGCAGTACCCGACAGTACAATTCACCCCTCCACTTT. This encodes CASSTRQYNSPLHF.

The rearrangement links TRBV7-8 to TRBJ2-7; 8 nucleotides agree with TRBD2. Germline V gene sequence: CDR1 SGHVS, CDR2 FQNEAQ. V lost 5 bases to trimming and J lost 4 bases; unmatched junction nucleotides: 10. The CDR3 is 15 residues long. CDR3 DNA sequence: TGTGCCAGCAGCCAACTAGCGGCTTCGATTTACGAGCAGTACTTC. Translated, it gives CASSQLAASIYEQYF.

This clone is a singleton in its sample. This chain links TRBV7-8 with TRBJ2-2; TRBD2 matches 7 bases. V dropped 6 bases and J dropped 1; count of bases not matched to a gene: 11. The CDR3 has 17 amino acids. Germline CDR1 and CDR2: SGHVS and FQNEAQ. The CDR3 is CASSRTRADLNTGELFF. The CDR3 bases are TGTGCCAGCAGTCGGACTAGGGCGGACCTGAACACCGGGGAGCTGTTTTTT.

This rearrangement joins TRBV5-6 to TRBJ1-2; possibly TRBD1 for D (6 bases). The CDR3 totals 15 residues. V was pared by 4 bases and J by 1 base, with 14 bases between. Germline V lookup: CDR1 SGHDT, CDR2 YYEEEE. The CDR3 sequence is CASSPYSQGNYGYTF. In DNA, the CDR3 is TGTGCCAGCAGCCCTTACTCACAGGGTAACTATGGCTACACCTTC.

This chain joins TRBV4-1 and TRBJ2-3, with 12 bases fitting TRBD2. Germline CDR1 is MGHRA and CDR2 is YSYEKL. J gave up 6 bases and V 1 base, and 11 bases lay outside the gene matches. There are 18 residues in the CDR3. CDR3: CASSQGPLAGGGSDTQYF. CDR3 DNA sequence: TGCGCCAGCAGCCAAGGGCCCCTAGCGGGAGGGGGATCGGATACGCAGTATTTT.

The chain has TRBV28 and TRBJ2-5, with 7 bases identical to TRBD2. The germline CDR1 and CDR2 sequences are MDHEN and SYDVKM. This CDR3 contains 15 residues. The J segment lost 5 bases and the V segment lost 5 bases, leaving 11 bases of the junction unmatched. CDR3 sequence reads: CASSTPRLGGETQYF. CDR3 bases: TGTGCCAGCAGTACACCAAGGCTGGGAGGGGAGACCCAGTACTTC.

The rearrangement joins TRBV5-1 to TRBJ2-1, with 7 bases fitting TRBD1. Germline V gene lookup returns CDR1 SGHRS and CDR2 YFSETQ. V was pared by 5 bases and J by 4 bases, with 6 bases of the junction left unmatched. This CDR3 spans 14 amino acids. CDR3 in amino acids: CASRSGGGYNEQFF. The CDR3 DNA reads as TGCGCCAGCAGATCAGGGGGTGGGTACAATGAGCAGTTCTTC.

As DNA, the CDR3 is TGTGCCAGCAGTTTAAAGTACTCCTATACGCAGTATTTT. It translates to CASSLKYSYTQYF. The chain couples TRBV27 to TRBJ2-3; D is ambiguous. The CDR3 has 13 amino acids. Germline V gene sequence: CDR1 MNHEY, CDR2 SMNVEV (reference sequence). V lost 2 bases to trimming and J lost 7 bases, with 10 bases between them.

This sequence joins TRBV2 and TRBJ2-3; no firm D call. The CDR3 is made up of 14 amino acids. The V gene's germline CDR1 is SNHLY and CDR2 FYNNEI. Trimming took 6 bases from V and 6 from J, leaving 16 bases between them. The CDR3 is CASSAAEVVDTQYF. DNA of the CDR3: TGTGCCAGCAGCGCCGCTGAGGTGGTGGATACGCAGTATTTT. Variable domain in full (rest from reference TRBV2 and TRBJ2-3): EPEVTQTPSHQVTQMGQEVILRCVPISNHLYFYWYRQILGQKVEFLVSFYNNEISEKSEIFDDQFSVERPDGSNFTLKIRSTKLEDSAMYFCASSAAEVVDTQYFGPGTRLTVL.

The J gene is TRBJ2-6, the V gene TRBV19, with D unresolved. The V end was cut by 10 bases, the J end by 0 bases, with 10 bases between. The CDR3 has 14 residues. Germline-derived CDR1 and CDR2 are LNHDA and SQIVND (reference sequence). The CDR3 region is CATRSLSGANVLTF. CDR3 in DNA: TGTGCCACCCGCAGTCTCTCTGGGGCCAACGTCCTGACTTTC.

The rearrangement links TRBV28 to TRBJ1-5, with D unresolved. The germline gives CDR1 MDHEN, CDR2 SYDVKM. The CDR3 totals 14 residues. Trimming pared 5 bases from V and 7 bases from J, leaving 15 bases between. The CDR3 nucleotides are TGTGCCAGCAGTCCCCCCCGGGATGAGCAGCCCCAGCATTTT. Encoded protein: CASSPPRDEQPQHF.

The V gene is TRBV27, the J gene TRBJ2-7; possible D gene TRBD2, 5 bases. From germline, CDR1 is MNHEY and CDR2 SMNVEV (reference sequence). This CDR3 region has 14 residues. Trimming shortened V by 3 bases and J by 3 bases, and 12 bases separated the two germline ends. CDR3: CASSFSGWGYEQYF. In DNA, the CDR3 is TGTGCCAGCAGTTTTTCGGGGTGGGGCTACGAGCAGTACTTC.

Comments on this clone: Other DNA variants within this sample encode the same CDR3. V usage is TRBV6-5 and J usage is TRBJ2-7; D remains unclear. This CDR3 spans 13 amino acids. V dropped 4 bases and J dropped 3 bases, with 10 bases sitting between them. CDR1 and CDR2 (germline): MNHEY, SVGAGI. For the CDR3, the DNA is TGTGCCAGCAGTTCGGGTTTTGACTACGAGCAGTACTTC. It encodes CASSSGFDYEQYF.

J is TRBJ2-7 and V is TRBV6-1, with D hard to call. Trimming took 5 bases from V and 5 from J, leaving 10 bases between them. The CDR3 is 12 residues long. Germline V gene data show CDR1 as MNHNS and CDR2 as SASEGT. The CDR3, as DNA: TGTGCCAGCAGTCCGGCGGCCCACGAGCAGTACTTC. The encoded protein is CASSPAAHEQYF.

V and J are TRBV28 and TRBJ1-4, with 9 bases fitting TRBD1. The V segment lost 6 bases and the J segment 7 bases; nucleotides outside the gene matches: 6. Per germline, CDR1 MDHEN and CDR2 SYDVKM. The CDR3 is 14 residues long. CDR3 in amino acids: CASRTGGGSEKLFF. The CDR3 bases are TGTGCCAGCAGGACAGGGGGGGGAAGTGAAAAACTGTTTTTT.

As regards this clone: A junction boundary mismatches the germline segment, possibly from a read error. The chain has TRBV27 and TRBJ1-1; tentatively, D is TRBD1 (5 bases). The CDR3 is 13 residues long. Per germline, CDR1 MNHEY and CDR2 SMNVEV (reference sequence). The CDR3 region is CASSLSGGTEAFF. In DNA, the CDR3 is TGTGCCAGCAGCTTATCGGGGGGCACTGAAGCTTTCTTT.

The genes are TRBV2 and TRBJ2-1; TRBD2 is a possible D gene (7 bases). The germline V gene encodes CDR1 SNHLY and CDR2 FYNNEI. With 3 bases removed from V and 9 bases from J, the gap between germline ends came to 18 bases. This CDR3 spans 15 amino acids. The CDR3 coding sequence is TGTGCCAGCAGTGAGGGGCTTGGGGGGGCTACTGAGCAGTTCTTC. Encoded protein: CASSEGLGGATEQFF.